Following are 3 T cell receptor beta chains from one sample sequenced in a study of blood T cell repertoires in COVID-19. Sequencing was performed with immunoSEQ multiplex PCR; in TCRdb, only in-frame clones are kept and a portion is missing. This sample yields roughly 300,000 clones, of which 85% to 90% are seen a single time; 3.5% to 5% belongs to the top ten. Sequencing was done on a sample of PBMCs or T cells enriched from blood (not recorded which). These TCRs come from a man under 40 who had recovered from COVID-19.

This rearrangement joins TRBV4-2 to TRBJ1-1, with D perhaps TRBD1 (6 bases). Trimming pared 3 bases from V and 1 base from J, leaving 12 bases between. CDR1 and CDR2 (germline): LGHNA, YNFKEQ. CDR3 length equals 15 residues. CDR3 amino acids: CASSQVRGQNTEAFF. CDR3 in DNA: TGTGCCAGCAGCCAGGTCAGGGGACAGAACACTGAAGCTTTCTTT.

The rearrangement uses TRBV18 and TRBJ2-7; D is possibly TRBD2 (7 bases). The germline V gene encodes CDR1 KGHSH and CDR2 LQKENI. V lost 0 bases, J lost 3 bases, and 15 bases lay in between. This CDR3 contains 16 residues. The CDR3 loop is CASSPPGGGGGYEQYF. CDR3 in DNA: TGTGCCAGCTCACCACCGGGAGGGGGGGGCGGCTACGAGCAGTACTTC. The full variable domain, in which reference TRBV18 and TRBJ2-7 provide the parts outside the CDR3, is NAGVMQNPRHLVRRRGQEARLRCSPMKGHSHVYWYRQLPEEGLKFMVYLQKENIIDESGMPKERFSAEFPKEGPSILRIQQVVRGDSAAYFCASSPPGGGGGYEQYFGPGTRLTVT.

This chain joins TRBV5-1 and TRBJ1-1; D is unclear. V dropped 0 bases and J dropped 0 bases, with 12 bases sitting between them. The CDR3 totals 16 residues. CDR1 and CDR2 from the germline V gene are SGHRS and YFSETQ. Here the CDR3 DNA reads TGCGCCAGCAGCTTGGGCTATTCGGTGGTGAACACTGAAGCTTTCTTT. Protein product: CASSLGYSVVNTEAFF.